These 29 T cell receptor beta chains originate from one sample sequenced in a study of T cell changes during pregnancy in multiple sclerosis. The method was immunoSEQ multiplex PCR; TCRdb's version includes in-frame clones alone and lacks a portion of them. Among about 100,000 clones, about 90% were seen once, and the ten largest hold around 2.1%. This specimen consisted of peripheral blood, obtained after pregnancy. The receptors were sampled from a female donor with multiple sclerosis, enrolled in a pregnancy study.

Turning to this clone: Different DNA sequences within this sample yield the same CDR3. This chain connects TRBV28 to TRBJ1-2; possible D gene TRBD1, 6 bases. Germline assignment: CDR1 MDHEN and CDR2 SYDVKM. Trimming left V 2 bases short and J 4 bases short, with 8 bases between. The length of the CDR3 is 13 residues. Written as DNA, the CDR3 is TGTGCCAGCAGTTTACAGGGGAGCTATGGCTACACCTTC. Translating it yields CASSLQGSYGYTF.

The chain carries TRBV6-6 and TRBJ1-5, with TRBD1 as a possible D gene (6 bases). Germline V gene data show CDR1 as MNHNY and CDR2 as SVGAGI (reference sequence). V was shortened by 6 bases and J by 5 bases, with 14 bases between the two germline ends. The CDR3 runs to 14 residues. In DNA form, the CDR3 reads TGTGCCAGCAGATATTGGGGGCGAGATCAGCCCCAGCATTTT. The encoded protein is CASRYWGRDQPQHF.

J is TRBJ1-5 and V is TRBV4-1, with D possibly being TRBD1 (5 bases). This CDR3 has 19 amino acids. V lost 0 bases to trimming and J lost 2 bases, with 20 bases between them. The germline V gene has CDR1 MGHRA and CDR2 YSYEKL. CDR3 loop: CASSQDLWAGPNGNQPQHF. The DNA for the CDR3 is TGCGCCAGCAGCCAAGATCTATGGGCAGGGCCGAATGGCAATCAGCCCCAGCATTTT.

In nucleotides, the CDR3 is TGTGCCAGCAGAGACGGGACAGTCACAGATACGCAGTATTTT. It translates to CASRDGTVTDTQYF. The chain uses TRBV6-1 and TRBJ2-3, with 7 bases aligning to TRBD1. The V segment lost 6 bases and the J segment 2 bases; nucleotides outside the gene matches: 5. There are 14 residues in the CDR3. In germline, CDR1 is MNHNS, CDR2 SASEGT.

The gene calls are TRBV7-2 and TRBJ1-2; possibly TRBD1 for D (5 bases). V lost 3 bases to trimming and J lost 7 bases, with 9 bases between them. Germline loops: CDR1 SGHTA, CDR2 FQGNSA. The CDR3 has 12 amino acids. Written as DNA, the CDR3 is TGTGCCAGCAGCTTCGCGGGGGGTGGCTACACCTTC. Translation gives CASSFAGGGYTF.

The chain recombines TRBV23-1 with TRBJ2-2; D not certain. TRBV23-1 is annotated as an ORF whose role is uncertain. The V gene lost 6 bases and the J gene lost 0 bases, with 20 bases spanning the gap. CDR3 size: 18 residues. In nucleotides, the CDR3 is TGCGCCAGCAGCCCCGATTCGAGGTGGGTTCCGAACACCGGGGAGCTGTTTTTT. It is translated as CASSPDSRWVPNTGELFF.

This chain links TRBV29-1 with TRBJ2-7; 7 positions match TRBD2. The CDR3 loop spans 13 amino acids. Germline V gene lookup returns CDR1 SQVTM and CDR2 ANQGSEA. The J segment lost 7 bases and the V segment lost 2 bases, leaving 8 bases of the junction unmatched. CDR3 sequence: CSVEYGTTFEQYF. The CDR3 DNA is TGCAGCGTTGAATATGGGACTACCTTTGAGCAGTACTTC.

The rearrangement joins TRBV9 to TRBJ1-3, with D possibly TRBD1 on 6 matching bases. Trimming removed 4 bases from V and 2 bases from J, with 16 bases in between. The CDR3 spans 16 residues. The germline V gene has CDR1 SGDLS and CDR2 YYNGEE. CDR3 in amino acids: CASSPPRGGTGNTIYF. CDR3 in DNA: TGTGCCAGCAGCCCACCAAGAGGGGGAACTGGAAACACCATATATTTT.

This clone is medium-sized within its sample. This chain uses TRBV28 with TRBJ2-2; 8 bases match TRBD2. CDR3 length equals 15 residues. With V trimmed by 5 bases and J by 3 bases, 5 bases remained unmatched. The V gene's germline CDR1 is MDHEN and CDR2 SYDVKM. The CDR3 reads CASSRAGVDTGELFF. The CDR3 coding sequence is TGTGCCAGCAGTAGAGCGGGGGTCGACACCGGGGAGCTGTTTTTT.

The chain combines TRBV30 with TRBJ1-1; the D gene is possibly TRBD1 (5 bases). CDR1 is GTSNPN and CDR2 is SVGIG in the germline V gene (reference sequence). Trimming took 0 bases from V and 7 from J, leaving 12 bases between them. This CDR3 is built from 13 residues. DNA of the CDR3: TGTGCCTGGAGTGTATCAGGGCTTGGTGAAGCTTTCTTT. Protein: CAWSVSGLGEAFF. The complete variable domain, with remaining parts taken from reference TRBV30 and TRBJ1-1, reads SQTIHQWPATLVQPVGSPLSLECTVEGTSNPNLYWYRQAAGRGLQLLFYSVGIGQISSEVPQNLSASRPQDRQFILSSKKLLLSDSGFYLCAWSVSGLGEAFFGQGTRLTVV.

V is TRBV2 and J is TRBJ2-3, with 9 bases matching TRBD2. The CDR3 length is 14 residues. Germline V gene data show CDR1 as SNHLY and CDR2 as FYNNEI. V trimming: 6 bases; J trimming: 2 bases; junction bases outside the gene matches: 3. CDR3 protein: CASSLAGYTDTQYF. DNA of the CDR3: TGTGCCAGCAGCCTAGCGGGGTACACAGATACGCAGTATTTT.

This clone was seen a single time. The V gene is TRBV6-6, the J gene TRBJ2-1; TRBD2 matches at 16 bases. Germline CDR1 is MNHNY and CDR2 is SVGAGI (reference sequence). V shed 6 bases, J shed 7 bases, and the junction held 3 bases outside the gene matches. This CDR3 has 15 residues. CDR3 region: CASSLGLAGGNEQFF. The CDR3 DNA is TGTGCCAGCAGCTTGGGACTAGCGGGAGGGAATGAGCAGTTCTTC.

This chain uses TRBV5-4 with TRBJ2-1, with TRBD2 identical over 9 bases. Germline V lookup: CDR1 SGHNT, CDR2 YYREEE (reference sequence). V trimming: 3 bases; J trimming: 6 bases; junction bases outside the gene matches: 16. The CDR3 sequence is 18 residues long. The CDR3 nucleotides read TGTGCCAGCAGCTCAGGGGGGGGAGCGGGAGGAAGCGGCAATGAGCAGTTCTTC. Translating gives CASSSGGGAGGSGNEQFF. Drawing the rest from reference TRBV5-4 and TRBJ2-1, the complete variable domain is ETGVTQSPTHLIKTRGQQVTLRCSSQSGHNTVSWYQQALGQGPQFIFQYYREEENGRGNFPPRFSGLQFPNYSSELNVNALELDDSALYLCASSSGGGAGGSGNEQFFGPGTRLTVL.

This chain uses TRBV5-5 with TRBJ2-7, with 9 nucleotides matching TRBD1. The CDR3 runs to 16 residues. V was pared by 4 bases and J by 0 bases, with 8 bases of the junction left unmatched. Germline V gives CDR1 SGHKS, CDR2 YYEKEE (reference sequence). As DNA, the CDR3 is TGTGCCAGCAGCCTAACTGGGACAGGGAGCTCCTACGAGCAGTACTTC. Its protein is CASSLTGTGSSYEQYF.

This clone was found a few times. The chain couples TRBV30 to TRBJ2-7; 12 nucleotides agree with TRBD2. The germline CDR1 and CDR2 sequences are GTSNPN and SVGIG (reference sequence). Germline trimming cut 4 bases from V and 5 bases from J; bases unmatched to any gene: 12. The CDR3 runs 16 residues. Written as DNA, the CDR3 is TGTGCCTGGACCCGAAAGACTAGCGGGGGCTACCACGAGCAGTACTTC. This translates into CAWTRKTSGGYHEQYF.

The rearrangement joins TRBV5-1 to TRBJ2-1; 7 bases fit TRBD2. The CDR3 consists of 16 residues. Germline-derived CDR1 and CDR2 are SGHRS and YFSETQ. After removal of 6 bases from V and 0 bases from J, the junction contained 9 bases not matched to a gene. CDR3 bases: TGCGCCAGCACCCGCGGGAGTAGCGGCTCCTACAATGAGCAGTTCTTC. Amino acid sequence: CASTRGSSGSYNEQFF. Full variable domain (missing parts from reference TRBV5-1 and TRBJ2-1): KAGVTQTPRYLIKTRGQQVTLSCSPISGHRSVSWYQQTPGQGLQFLFEYFSETQRNKGNFPGRFSGRQFSNSRSEMNVSTLELGDSALYLCASTRGSSGSYNEQFFGPGTRLTVL.

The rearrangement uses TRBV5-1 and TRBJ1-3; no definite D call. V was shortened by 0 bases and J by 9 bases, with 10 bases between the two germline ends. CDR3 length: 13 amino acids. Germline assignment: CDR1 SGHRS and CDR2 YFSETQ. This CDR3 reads CASSLAGRSTIYF. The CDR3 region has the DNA TGCGCCAGCAGCTTGGCAGGTCGTAGCACCATATATTTT.

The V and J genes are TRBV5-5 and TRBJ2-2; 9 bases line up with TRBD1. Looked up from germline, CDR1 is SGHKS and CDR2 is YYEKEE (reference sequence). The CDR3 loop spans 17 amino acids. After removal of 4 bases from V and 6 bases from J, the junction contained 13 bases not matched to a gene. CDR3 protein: CASSPVRTGVLAGELFF. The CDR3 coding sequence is TGTGCCAGCAGCCCGGTACGGACAGGGGTGTTAGCCGGGGAGCTGTTTTTT.

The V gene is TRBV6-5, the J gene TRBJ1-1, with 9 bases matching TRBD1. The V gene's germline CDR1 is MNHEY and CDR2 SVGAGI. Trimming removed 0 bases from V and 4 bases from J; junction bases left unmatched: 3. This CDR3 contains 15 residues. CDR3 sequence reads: CASSYSDRGGTEAFF. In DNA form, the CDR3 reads TGTGCCAGCAGTTACTCTGACAGGGGGGGCACTGAAGCTTTCTTT.

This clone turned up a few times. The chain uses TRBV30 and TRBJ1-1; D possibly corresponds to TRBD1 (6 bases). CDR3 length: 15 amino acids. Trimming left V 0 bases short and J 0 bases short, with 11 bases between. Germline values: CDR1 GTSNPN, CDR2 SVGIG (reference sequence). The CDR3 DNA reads TGTGCCTGGAGTGTCCCGGGGACACTGAACACTGAAGCTTTCTTT. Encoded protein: CAWSVPGTLNTEAFF.

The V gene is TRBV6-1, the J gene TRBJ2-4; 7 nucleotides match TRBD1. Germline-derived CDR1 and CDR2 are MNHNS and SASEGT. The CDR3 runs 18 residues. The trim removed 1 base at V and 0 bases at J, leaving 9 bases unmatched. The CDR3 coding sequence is TGTGCCAGCAGTGAAGGGATTCGGGACAGACGAGCCAAAAACATTCAGTACTTC. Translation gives CASSEGIRDRRAKNIQYF.

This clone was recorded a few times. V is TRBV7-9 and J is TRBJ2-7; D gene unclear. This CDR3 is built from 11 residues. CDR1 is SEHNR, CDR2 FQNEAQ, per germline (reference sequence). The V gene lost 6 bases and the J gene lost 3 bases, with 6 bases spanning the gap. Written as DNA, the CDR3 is TGTGCCAGCAGGAGTGTCTACGAGCAGTACTTC. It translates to CASRSVYEQYF.

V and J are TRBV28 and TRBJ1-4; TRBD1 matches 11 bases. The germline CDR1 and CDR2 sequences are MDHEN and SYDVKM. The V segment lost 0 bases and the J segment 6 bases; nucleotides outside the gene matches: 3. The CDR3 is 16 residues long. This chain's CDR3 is CASSLWDRGRDEKLFF. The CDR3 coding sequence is TGTGCCAGCAGTTTATGGGACAGGGGGCGGGATGAAAAACTGTTTTTT.

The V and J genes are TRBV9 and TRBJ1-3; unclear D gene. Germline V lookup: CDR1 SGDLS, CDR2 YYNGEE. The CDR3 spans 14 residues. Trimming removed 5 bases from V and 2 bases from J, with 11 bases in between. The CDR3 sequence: CASRGGSAGNTIYF. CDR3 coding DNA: TGTGCCAGCAGAGGCGGTAGTGCTGGAAACACCATATATTTT.

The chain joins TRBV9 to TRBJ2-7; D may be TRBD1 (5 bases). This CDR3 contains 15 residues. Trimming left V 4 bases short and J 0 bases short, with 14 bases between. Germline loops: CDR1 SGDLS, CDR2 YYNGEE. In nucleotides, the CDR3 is TGTGCCAGCAGCCCGCAGGGATTAAGCTCCTACGAGCAGTACTTC. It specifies CASSPQGLSSYEQYF.

CDR3 region: CASSPHNPGNSYEQYF. The CDR3 coding sequence is TGTGCCAGCAGCCCCCATAATCCAGGGAACTCCTACGAGCAGTACTTC. The chain couples TRBV7-2 to TRBJ2-7; the D gene is possibly TRBD1 (5 bases). The CDR3 is 16 residues long. Trimming pared 5 bases from V and 0 bases from J, leaving 17 bases between. Germline CDR1 and CDR2: SGHTA and FQGNSA.

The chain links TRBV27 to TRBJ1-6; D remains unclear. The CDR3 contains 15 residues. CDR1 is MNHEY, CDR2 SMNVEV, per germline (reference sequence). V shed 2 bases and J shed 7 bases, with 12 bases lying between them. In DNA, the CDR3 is TGTGCCAGCAGTTTAGAGGCCCCGGGGAATTCACCCCTCCACTTT. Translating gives CASSLEAPGNSPLHF.

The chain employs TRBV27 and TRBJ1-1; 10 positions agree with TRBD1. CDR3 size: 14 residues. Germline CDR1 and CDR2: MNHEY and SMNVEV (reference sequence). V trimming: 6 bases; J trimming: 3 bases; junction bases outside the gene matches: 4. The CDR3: CASSDRGPDTEAFF. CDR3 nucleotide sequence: TGTGCCAGCAGCGACAGGGGGCCGGACACTGAAGCTTTCTTT.

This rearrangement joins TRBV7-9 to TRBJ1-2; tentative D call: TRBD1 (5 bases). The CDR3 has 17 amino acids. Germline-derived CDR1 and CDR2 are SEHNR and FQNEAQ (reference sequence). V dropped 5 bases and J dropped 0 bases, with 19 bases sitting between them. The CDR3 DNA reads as TGTGCCAGCAGCCCGGGGGTCGGAGGGCCCACTAACTATGGCTACACCTTC. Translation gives CASSPGVGGPTNYGYTF.